This TCR beta chain was captured by sequencing in a study of beta chain features in type 1 diabetes. The authors reverse transcribed all of the isolated RNA, so sequencing captured expressed TCRB transcripts. The data were produced by immunoSEQ multiplex PCR, yet TCRdb's version contains in-frame clones alone and is incomplete. The table lists some 250,000 clones, 25% to 30% of them singletons. The CDR3 spans 14 residues. Germline-derived CDR1 and CDR2 are GTSNPN and SVGIG (reference sequence). The V end lost 4 bases, the J end lost 5 bases, and 14 bases lay between the germline ends. This clone was recorded many times.

The source of this sequence is a man in his thirties or forties in good health. The chain carries TRBV30 and TRBJ2-2; D remains ambiguous. Sequencing was carried out using central memory CD4+ T cells from blood. The CDR3 loop reads CAWISGSLTGELFF. DNA for the CDR3: TGTGCCTGGATTTCGGGTTCCCTAACCGGGGAGCTGTTTTTT.